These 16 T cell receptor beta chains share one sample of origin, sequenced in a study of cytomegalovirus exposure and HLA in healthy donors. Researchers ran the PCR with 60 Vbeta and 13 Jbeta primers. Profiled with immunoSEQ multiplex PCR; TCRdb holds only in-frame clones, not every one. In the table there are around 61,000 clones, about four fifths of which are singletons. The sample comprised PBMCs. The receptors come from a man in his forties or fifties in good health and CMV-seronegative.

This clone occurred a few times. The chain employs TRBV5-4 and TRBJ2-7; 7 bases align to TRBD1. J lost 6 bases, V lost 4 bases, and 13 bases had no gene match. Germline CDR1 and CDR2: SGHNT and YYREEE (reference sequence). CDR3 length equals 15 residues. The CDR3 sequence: CASSNFNRQGLEQYF. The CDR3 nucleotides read TGTGCCAGCAGCAATTTTAACAGACAGGGCCTCGAGCAGTACTTC.

The CDR3 DNA sequence: TGTGCCAGTAGTAATAGGGGGACCCAGTACTTC. This sequence encodes CASSNRGTQYF. The genes are TRBV19 and TRBJ2-5, with a tentative D call TRBD1 (5 bases). V was trimmed by 4 bases and J by 7 bases, leaving 7 bases between them. The CDR3 is 11 residues long. The germline V gene has CDR1 LNHDA and CDR2 SQIVND (reference sequence).

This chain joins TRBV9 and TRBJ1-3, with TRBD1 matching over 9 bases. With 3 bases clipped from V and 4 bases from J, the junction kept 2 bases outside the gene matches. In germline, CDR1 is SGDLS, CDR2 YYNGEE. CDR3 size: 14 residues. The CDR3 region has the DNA TGTGCCAGCAGCGAGGGACAGGGAGGAAACACCATATATTTT. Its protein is CASSEGQGGNTIYF.

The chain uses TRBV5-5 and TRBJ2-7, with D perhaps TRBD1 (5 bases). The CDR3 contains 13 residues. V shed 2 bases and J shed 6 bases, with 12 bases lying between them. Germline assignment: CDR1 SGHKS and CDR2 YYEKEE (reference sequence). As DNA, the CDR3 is TGTGCCAGCAGCTTCACGAGACAGCTCGAGCAGTACTTC. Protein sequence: CASSFTRQLEQYF.

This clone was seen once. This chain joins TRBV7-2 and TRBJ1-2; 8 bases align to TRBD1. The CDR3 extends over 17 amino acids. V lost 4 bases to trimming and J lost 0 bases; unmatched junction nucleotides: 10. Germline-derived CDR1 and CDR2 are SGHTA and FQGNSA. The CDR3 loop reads CASSSPRTGKSNYGYTF. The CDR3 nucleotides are TGTGCCAGCAGCTCGCCACGGACAGGGAAATCTAACTATGGCTACACCTTC.

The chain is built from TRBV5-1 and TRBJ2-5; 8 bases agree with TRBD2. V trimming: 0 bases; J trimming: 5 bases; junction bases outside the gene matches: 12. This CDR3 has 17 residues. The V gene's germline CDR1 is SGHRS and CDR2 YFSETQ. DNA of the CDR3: TGCGCCAGCAGCTTGGCGGGTAGCGGGATATCGGGGGAGACCCAGTACTTC. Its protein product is CASSLAGSGISGETQYF.

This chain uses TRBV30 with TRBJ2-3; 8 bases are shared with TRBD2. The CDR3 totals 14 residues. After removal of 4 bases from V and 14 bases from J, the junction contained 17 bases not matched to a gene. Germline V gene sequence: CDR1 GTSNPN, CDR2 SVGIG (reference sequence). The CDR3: CAWNGRGGGSLRYF. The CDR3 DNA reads TGTGCCTGGAACGGCCGGGGGGGCGGCTCCCTAAGGTATTTT.

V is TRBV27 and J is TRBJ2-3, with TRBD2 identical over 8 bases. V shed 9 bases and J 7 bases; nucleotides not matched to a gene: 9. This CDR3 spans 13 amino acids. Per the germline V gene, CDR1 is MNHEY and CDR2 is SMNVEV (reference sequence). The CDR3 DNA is TGTGCCAGTTCCCCGGGGGGGCCCTATACGCAGTATTTT. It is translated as CASSPGGPYTQYF.

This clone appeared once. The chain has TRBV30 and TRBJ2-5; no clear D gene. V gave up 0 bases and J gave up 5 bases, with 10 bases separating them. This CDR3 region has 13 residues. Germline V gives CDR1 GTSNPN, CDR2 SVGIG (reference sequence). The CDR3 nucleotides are TGTGCCTGGAGTGTTCGTATCGTGGAGACCCAGTACTTC. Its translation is CAWSVRIVETQYF.

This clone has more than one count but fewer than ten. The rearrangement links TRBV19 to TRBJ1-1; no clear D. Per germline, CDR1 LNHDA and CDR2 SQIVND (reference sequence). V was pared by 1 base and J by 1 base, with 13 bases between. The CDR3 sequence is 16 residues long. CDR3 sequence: CASSIVWRATNTEAFF. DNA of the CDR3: TGTGCCAGTAGTATAGTTTGGAGGGCAACGAACACTGAAGCTTTCTTT.

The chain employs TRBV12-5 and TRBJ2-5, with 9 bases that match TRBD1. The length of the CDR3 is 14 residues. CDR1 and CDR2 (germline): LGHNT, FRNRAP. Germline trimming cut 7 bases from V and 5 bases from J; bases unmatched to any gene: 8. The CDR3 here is CASAGQGSGETQYF. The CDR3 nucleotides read TGTGCTAGTGCCGGACAGGGGTCGGGGGAGACCCAGTACTTC.

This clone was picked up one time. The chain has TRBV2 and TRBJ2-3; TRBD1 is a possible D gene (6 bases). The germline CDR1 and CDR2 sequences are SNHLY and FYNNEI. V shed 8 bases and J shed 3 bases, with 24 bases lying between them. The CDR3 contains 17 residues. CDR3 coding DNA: TGTGCCAGCGCAGCTTCTTTGGGGGCCGCGATAACAGATACGCAGTATTTT. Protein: CASAASLGAAITDTQYF.

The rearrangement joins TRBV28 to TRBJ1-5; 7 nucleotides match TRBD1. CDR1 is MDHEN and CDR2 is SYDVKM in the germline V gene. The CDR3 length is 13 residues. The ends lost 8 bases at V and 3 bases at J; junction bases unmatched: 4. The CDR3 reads CASVDRVNQPQHF. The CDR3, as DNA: TGTGCCAGCGTAGACAGGGTCAATCAGCCCCAGCATTTT.

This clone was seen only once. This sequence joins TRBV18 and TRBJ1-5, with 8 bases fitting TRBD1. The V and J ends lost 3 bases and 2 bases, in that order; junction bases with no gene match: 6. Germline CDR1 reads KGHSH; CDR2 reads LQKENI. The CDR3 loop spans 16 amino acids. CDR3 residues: CASSPGTGDGNQPQHF. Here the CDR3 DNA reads TGTGCCAGCTCACCCGGGACAGGAGACGGCAATCAGCCCCAGCATTTT.

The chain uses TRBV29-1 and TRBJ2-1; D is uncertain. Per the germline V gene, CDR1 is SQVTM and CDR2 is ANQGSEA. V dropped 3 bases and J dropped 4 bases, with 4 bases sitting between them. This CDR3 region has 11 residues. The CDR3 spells CSVDQYNEQFF. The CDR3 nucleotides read TGCAGCGTTGACCAGTACAATGAGCAGTTCTTC.

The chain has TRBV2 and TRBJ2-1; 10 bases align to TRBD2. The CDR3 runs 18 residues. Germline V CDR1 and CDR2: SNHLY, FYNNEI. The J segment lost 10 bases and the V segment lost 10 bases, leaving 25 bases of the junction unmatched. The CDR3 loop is CATQNQGSGGARVGEQFF. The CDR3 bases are TGTGCCACCCAGAACCAGGGGAGCGGGGGGGCCCGGGTGGGGGAGCAGTTCTTC.